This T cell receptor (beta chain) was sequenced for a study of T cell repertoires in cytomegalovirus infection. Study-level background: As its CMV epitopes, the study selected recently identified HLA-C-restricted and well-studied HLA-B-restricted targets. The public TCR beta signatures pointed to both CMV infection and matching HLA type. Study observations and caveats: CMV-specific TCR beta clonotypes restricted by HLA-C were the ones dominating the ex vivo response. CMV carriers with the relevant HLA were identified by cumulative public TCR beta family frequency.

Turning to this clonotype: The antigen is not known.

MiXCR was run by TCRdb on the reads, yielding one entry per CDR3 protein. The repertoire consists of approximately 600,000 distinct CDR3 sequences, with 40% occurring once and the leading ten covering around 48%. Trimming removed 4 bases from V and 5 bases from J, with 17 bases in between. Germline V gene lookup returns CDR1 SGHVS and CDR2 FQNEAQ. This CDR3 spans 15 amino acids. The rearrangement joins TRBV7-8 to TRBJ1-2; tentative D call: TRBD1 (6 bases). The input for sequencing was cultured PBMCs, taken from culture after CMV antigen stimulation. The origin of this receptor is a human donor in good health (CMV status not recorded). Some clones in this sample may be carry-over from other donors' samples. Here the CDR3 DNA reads TGTGCCAGCAGCTCCGATGGGGGGGGGGCATATGGCTACACCTTC. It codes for CASSSDGGGAYGYTF. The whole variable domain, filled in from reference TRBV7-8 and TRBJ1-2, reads GAGVSQSPRYKVAKRGQDVALRCDPISGHVSLFWYQQALGQGPEFLTYFQNEAQLDKSGLPSDRFFAERPEGSVSTLKIQRTQQEDSAVYLCASSSDGGGAYGYTFGSGTRLTVV.